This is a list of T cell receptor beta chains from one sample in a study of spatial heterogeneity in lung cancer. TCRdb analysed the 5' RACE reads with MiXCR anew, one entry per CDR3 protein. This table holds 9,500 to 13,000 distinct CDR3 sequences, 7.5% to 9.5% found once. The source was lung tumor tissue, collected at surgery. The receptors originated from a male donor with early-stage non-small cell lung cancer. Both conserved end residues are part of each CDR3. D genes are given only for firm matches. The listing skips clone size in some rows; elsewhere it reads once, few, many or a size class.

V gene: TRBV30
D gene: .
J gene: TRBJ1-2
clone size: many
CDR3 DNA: TGTGCCTGGAGTAGTTCGCCATCTAACTATGGCTACACCTTC
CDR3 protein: CAWSSSPSNYGYTF

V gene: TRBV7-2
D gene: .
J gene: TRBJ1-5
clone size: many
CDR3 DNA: TGTGCCAGCAGCCCGTCCGCGGGGGGCAGAAATCAGCCCCAGCATTTT
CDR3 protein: CASSPSAGGRNQPQHF

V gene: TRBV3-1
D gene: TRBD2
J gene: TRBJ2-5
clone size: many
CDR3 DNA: TGTGCCAGCAGCCCCCTGGGGGGGGAGGGCTTGGAGACCCAGTACTTC
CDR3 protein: CASSPLGGEGLETQYF

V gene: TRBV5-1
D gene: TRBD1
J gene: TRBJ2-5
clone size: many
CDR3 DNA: TGCGCCAGCAGCTTGGATGTTAAGGGGACAGGGCAAGAGACCCAGTACTTC
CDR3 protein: CASSLDVKGTGQETQYF

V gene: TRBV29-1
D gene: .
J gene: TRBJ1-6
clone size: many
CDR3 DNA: TGCAGCGCTGGTCAGGGTGATAATTCACCCCTCCACTTT
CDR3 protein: CSAGQGDNSPLHF

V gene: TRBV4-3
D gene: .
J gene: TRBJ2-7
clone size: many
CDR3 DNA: TGCGCCAGCAGCCAAGAGTCAGGGTCCTACGAGCAGTACTTC
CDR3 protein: CASSQESGSYEQYF

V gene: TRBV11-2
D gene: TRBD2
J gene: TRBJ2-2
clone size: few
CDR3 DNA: TGTGCCAGCATTCGACTAGCGGGAGGGATGAACACCGGGGAGCTGTTTTTT
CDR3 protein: CASIRLAGGMNTGELFF

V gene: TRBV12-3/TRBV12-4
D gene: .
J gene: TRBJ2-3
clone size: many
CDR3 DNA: TGTGCCAGCAGTAGGGACACCTCCACTACAGATACGCAGTATTTT
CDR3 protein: CASSRDTSTTDTQYF

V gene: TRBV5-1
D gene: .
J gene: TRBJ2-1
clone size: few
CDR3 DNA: TGCGCCAGCAGCTTAAGGCGGGACAATGAGCAGTTCTTC
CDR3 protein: CASSLRRDNEQFF

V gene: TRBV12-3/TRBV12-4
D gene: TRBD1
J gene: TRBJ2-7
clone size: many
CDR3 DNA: TGTGCCAGCAGTTTACAGAGACAGGGGGCGCCCGAGCAGTACTTC
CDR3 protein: CASSLQRQGAPEQYF

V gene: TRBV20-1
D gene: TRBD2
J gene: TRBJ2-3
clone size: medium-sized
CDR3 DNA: TGCAGTGCTAGTACTAGCGTAACAGATACGCAGTATTTT
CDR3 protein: CSASTSVTDTQYF

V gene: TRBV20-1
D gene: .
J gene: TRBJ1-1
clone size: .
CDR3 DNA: TGCAGTGCTAGAGACGTGGGGCTAGGGGCTTTCTTT
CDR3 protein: CSARDVGLGAFF

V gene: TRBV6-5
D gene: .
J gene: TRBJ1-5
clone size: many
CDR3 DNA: TGTGCCAGCAGATCTGACAGCAGCAATCAGCCCCAGCATTTT
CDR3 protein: CASRSDSSNQPQHF

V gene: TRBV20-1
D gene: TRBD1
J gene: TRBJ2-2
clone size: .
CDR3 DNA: TGCAGTGCTAGAAATTCGAGACAGGGCGAGACCGGGGAGCTGTTTTTT
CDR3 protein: CSARNSRQGETGELFF

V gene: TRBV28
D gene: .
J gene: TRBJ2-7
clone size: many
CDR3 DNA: TGTGCCACCAGTTGGGGACTCCACCCCTACGAGCAGTACTTC
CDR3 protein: CATSWGLHPYEQYF

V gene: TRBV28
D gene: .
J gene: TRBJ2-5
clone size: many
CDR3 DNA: TGTGCCAGCGGCCACTCAGGGGTCGCTCCGTACTTC
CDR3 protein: CASGHSGVAPYF

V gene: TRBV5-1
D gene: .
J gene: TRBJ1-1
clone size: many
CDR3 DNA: TGCGCCAGCAGCTTGGACGGCTCGAACACTGAAGCTTTCTTT
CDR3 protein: CASSLDGSNTEAFF

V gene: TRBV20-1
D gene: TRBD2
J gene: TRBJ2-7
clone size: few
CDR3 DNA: TGCAGTGCTAGACTAGCGGCAGTCGGCTACGAGCAGTACTTC
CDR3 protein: CSARLAAVGYEQYF

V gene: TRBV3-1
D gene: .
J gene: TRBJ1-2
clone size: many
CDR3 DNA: TGTGCCAGCAGCCAAGACAGGGTTGGCTACACCTTC
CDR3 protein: CASSQDRVGYTF

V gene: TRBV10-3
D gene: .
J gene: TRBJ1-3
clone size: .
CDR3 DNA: TGTGCCATGAGTATATCGGCTGGAAACACCATATATTTT
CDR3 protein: CAMSISAGNTIYF

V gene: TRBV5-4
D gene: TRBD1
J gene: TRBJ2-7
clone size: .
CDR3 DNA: TGTGCCAGCAGCTTGGTAGGGGGCCGAGACGAGCAGTACTTC
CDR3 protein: CASSLVGGRDEQYF

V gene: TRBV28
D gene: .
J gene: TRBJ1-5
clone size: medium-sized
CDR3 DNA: TGTGCCAGCAGGGCGGGATCCAATCAGCCCCAGCATTTT
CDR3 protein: CASRAGSNQPQHF

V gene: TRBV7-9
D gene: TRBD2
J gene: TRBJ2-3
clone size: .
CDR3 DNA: TGTGCCAGCAGCTCGGGGGGGCTAGCGGGAGCGGCAGATACGCAGTATTTT
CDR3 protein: CASSSGGLAGAADTQYF

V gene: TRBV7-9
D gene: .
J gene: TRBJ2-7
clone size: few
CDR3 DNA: TGTGCCAGCAGCCAGGATTGGACCGTACGGCAGCAGTACTTC
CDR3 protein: CASSQDWTVRQQYF